What follows is one T cell receptor (beta chain) and its context. Sequencing was performed with immunoSEQ multiplex PCR; in TCRdb, only in-frame clones are kept and a portion is missing. The top ten hold about 3.5% of the sample, which has under 250,000 clones, more than 80% seen once. This entry comes from a study of blood T cell repertoires in COVID-19. For the study at large: PBMCs, B-cell-depleted T cells, or T cells provided the cDNA or gDNA that made up the material.

Participants came from some 23 US areas, aged roughly 18 to 100 years. The length of the CDR3 is 13 residues. Trimming took 2 bases from V and 1 from J, leaving 6 bases between them. Germline V gene sequence: CDR1 SGHRS, CDR2 YFSETQ. This receptor was taken from a woman younger than 35 in a cohort exposed to, infected with or recovered from COVID-19 (not recorded which). The V gene is TRBV5-1, the J gene TRBJ1-1; D gene ambiguous. The sample taken for sequencing was PBMCs or T cells enriched from blood (not recorded which). CDR3 DNA: TGCGCCAGCAGCTTCCAGGCGAACACTGAAGCTTTCTTT. It specifies CASSFQANTEAFF. Combining the CDR3 with reference TRBV5-1 and TRBJ1-1 gives the whole variable domain KAGVTQTPRYLIKTRGQQVTLSCSPISGHRSVSWYQQTPGQGLQFLFEYFSETQRNKGNFPGRFSGRQFSNSRSEMNVSTLELGDSALYLCASSFQANTEAFFGQGTRLTVV.